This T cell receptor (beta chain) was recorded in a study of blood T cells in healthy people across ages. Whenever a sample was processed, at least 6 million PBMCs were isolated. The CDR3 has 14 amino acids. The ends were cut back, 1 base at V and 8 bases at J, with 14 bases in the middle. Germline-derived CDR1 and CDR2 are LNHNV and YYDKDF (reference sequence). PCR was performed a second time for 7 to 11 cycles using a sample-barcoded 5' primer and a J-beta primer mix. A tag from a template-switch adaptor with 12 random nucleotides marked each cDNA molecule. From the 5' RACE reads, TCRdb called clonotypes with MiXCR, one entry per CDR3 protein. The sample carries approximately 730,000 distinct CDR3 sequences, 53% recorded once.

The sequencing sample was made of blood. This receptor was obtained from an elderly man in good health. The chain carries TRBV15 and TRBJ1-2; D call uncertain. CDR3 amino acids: CATSRVWREMGYTF. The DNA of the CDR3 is TGTGCCACCAGCAGAGTCTGGAGGGAGATGGGCTACACCTTC.